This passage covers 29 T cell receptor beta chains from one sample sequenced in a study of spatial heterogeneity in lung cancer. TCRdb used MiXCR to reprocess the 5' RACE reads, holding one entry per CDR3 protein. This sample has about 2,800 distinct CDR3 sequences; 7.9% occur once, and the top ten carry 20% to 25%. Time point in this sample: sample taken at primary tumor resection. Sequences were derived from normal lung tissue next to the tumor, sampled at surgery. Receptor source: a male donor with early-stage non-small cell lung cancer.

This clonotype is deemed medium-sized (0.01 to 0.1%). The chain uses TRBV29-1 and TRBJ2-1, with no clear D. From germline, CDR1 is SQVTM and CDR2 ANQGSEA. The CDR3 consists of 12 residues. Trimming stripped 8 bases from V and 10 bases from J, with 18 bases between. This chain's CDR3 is CSLPNPQREQFF. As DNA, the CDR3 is TGCAGCCTCCCGAATCCGCAAAGAGAGCAGTTCTTC.

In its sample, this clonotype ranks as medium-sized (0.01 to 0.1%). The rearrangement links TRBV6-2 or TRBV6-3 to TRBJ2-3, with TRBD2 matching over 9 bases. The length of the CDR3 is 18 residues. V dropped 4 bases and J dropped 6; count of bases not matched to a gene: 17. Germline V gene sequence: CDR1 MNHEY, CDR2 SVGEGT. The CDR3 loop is CASSWTGFAGGPSDTQYF. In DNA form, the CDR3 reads TGTGCCAGCAGTTGGACGGGTTTCGCGGGAGGGCCAAGTGATACGCAGTATTTT.

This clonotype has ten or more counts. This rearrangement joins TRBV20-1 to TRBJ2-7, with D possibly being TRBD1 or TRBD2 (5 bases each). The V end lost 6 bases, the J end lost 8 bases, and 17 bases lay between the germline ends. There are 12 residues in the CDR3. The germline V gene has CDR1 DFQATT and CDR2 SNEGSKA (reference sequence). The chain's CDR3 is CSAPRGSHQQYF. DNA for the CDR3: TGCAGTGCCCCGAGGGGTTCACACCAGCAGTACTTC.

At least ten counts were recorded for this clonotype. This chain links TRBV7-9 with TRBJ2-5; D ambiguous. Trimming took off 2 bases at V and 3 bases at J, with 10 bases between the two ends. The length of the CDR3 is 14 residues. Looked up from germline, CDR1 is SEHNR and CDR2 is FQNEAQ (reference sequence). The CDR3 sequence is CASSLYGQKETQYF. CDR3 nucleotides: TGTGCCAGCAGCTTATACGGGCAGAAAGAGACCCAGTACTTC.

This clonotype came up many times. This CDR3 is CASSPRKGVSYEQYF. The CDR3 nucleotides read TGTGCCAGCAGCCCCCGGAAGGGAGTATCCTACGAGCAGTACTTC. V and J are TRBV7-2 and TRBJ2-7; TRBD2 is a possible D gene (5 bases). Germline V gives CDR1 SGHTA, CDR2 FQGNSA. Trimming removed 5 bases at V and 1 base at J, with 15 bases between. The CDR3 consists of 15 residues.

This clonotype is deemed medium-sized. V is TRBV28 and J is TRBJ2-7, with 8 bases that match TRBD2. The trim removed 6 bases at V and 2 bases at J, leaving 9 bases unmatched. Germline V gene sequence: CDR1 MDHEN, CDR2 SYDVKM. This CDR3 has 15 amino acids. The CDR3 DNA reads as TGTGCCAGCAGGCTGCGGGGGGACCGTACCTACGAGCAGTACTTC. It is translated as CASRLRGDRTYEQYF. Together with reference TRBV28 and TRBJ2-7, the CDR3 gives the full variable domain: DVKVTQSSRYLVKRTGEKVFLECVQDMDHENMFWYRQDPGLGLRLIYFSYDVKMKEKGDIPEGYSVSREKKERFSLILESASTNQTSMYLCASRLRGDRTYEQYFGPGTRLTVT.

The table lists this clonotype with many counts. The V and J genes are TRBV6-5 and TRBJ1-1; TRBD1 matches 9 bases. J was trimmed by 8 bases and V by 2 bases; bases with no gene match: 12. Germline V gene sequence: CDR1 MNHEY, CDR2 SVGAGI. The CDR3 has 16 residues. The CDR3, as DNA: TGTGCCAGCAGTTACCAGACAGGGGGGCTTGGTTCGGAAGCTTTCTTT. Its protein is CASSYQTGGLGSEAFF.

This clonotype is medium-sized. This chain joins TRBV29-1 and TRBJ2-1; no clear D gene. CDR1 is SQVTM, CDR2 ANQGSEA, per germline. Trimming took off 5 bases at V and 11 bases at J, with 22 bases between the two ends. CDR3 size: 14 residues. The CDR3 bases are TGCAGCGTTCCCGGAAAAAGCTCCGAAGTAAAGCAGTTCTTC. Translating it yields CSVPGKSSEVKQFF.

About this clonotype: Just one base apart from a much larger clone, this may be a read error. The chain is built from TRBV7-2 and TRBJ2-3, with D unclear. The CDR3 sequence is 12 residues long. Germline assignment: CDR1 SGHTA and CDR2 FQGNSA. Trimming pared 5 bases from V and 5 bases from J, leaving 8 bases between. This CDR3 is CASSGYIDTQYF. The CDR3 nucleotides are TGTGCCAGCAGCGGTTACATAGATACGCAGTATTTT.

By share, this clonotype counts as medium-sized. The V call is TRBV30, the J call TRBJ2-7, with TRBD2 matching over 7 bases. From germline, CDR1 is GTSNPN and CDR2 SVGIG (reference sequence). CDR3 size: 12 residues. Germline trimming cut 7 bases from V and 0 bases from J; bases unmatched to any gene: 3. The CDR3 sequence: CAYGGSSYEQYF. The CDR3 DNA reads TGTGCCTACGGGGGGAGCTCCTACGAGCAGTACTTC.

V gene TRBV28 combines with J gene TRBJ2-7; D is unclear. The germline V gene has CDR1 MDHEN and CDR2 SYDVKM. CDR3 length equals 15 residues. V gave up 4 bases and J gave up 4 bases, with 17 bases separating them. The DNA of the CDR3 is TGTGCCAGCAGTTCAATCTCCGAACCCCCTTACGAGCAGTACTTC. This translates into CASSSISEPPYEQYF.

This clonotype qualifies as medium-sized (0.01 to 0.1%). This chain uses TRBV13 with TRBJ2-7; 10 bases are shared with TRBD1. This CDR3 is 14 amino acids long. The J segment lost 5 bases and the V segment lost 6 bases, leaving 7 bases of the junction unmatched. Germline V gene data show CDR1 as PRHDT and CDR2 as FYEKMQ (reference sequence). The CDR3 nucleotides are TGTGCCAGCAGGGAGACAGGGGGCAAGGACGAGCAGTACTTC. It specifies CASRETGGKDEQYF.

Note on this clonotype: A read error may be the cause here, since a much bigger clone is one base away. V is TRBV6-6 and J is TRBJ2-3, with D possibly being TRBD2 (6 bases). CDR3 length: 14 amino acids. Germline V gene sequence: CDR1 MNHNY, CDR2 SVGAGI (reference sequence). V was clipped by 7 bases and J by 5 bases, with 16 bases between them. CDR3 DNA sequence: TGTGCCAGCACGGGAGCGAGAGCGGGAGATACGCAGTATTTT. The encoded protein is CASTGARAGDTQYF.

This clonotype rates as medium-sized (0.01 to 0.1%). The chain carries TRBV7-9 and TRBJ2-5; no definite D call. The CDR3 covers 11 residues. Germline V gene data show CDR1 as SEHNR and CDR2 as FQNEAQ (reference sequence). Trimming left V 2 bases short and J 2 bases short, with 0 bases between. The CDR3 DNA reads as TGTGCCAGCAGCTTACAAGAGACCCAGTACTTC. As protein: CASSLQETQYF.

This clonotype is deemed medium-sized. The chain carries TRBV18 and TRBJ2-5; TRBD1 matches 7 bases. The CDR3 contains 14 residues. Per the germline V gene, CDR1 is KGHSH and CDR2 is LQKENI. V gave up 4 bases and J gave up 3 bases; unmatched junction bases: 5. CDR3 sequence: CASSRNRGEETQYF. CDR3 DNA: TGTGCCAGCTCACGGAACAGGGGAGAAGAGACCCAGTACTTC.

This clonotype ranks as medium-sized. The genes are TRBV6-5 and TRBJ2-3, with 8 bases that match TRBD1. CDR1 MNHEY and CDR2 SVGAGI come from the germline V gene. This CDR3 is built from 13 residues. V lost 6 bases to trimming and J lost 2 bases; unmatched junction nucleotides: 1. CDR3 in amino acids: CASRTGDTDTQYF. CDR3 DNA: TGTGCCAGCAGGACAGGGGACACAGATACGCAGTATTTT.

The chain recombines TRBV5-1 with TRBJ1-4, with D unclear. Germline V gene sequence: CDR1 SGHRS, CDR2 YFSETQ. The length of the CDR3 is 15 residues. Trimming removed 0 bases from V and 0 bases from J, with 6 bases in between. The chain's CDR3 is CASSLGRPTNEKLFF. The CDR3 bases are TGCGCCAGCAGCTTGGGGCGTCCAACTAATGAAAAACTGTTTTTT.

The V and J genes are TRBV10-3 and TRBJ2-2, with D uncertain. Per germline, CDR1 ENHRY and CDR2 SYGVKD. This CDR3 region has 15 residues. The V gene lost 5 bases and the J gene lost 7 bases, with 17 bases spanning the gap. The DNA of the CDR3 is TGTGCCATCAGTTCCTTAGAAGTTAGTATCGGGGAGCTGTTTTTT. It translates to CAISSLEVSIGELFF.

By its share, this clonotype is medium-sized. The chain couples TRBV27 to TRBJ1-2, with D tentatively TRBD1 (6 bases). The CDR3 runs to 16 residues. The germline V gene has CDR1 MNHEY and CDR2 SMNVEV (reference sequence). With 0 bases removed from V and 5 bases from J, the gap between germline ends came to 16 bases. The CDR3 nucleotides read TGTGCCAGCAGTTTATCCGGGACACCAAATCGGTATGGCTACACCTTC. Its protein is CASSLSGTPNRYGYTF.

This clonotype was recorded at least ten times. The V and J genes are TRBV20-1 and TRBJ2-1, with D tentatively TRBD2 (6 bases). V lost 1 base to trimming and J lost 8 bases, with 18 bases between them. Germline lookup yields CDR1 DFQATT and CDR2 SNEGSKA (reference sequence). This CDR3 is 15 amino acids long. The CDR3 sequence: CSARGVRNGGDEQFF. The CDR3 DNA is TGCAGTGCTAGAGGGGTCAGGAACGGGGGTGATGAGCAGTTCTTC.

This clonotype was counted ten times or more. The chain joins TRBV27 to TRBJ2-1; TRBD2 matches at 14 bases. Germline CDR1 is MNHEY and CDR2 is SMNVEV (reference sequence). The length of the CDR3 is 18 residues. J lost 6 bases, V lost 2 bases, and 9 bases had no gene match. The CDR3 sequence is CASSLRTSGGRGINEQFF. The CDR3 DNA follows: TGTGCCAGCAGTTTACGGACTAGCGGGGGGCGGGGAATCAATGAGCAGTTCTTC.

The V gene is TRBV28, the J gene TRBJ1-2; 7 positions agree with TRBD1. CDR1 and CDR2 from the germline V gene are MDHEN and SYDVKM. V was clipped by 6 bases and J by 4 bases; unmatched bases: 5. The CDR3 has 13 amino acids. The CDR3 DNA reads TGTGCCAGCAGGAGACAGGGTCCCTATGGCTACACCTTC. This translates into CASRRQGPYGYTF.

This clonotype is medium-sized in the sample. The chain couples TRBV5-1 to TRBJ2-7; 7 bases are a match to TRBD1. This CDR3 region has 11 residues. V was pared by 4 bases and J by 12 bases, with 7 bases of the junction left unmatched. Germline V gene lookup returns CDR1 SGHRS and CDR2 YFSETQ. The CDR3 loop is CASSGGQEPYF. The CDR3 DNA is TGCGCCAGCAGCGGAGGACAGGAACCGTACTTC.

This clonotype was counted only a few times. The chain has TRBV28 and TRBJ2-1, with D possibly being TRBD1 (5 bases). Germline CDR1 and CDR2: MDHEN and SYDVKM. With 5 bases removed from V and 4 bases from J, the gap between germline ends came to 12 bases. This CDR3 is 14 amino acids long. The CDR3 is CASSEDKPYNEQFF. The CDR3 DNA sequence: TGTGCCAGCAGTGAGGACAAGCCTTACAATGAGCAGTTCTTC. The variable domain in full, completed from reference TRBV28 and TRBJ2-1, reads DVKVTQSSRYLVKRTGEKVFLECVQDMDHENMFWYRQDPGLGLRLIYFSYDVKMKEKGDIPEGYSVSREKKERFSLILESASTNQTSMYLCASSEDKPYNEQFFGPGTRLTVL.

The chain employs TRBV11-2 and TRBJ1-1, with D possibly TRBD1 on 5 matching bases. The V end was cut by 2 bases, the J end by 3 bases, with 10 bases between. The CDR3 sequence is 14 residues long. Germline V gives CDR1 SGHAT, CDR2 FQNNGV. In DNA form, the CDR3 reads TGTGCCAGCAGCTTACGAAGGGGTGACACTGAAGCTTTCTTT. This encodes CASSLRRGDTEAFF.

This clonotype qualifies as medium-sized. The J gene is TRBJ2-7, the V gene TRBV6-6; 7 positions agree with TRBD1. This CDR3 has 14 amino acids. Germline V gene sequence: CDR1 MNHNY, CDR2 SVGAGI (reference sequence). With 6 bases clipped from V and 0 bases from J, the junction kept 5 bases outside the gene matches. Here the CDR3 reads CASRPRDSSYEQYF. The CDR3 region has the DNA TGTGCCAGCAGACCCCGGGACAGCTCCTACGAGCAGTACTTC.

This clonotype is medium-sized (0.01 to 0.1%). CDR3 sequence reads: CASRDTSGSADTQYF. CDR3 in DNA: TGTGCCAGCAGGGATACTAGCGGGAGCGCAGATACGCAGTATTTT. The chain recombines TRBV11-2 with TRBJ2-3, with 11 bases matching TRBD2. The germline CDR1 and CDR2 sequences are SGHAT and FQNNGV. The CDR3 covers 15 residues. With V trimmed by 6 bases and J by 4 bases, 6 bases remained unmatched.

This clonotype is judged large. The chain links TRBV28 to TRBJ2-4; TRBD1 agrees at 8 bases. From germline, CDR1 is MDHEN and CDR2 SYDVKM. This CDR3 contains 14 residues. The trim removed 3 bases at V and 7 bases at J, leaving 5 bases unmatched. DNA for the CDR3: TGTGCCAGCAGTTTGAATGCAGGGGGCAACATTCAGTACTTC. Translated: CASSLNAGGNIQYF.

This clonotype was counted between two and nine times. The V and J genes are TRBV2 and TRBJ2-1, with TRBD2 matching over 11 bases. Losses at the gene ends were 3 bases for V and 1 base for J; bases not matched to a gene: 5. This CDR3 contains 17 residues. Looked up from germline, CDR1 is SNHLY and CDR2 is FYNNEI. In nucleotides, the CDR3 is TGTGCCAGCAGTGAGTTTCGACTAGCGGGGTCCTACAATGAGCAGTTCTTC. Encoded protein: CASSEFRLAGSYNEQFF.